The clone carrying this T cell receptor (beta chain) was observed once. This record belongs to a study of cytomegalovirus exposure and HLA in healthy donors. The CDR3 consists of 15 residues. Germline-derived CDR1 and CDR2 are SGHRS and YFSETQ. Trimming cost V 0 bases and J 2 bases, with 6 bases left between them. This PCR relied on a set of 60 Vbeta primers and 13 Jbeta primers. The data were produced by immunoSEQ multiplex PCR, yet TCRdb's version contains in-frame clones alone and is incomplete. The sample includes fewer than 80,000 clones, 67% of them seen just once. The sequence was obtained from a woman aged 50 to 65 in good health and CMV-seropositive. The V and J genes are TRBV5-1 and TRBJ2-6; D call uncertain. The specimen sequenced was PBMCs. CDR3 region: CASSLGATGANVLTF. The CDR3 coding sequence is TGCGCCAGCAGCTTGGGGGCGACTGGGGCCAACGTCCTGACTTTC.